The sequence of this T cell receptor (beta chain) was determined in a study of fetal regulatory T cell absence and autoimmunity. Overall study: The IPEX patients lacked clinical diabetes but had exocrine pancreas autoimmunity. Study-wide results and limits: Oligoclonal TCR enrichment in pancreas over cord blood reached over 85-fold for some clones.

This clone was observed once. Its target is unknown. Profiling relied on immunoSEQ multiplex PCR, and the TCRdb table lists in-frame clones only, not all of them. In the table there are 95,000 or so clones, 72% of which are singletons. Germline assignment: CDR1 SNHLY and CDR2 FYNNEI. V lost 6 bases, J lost 8 bases, and 6 bases stayed unmatched. The CDR3 covers 13 residues. V usage is TRBV2 and J usage is TRBJ2-1; 8 positions agree with TRBD2. Sequenced input: pancreas tissue. The TCR sequence derives from a male donor with IPEX syndrome. The CDR3 DNA is TGTGCCAGCAGCGACGGACTAGCCCATGAGCAGTTCTTC. Its protein is CASSDGLAHEQFF. Looking up the rest from reference TRBV2 and TRBJ2-1 gives the full variable domain: EPEVTQTPSHQVTQMGQEVILRCVPISNHLYFYWYRQILGQKVEFLVSFYNNEISEKSEIFDDQFSVERPDGSNFTLKIRSTKLEDSAMYFCASSDGLAHEQFFGPGTRLTVL.